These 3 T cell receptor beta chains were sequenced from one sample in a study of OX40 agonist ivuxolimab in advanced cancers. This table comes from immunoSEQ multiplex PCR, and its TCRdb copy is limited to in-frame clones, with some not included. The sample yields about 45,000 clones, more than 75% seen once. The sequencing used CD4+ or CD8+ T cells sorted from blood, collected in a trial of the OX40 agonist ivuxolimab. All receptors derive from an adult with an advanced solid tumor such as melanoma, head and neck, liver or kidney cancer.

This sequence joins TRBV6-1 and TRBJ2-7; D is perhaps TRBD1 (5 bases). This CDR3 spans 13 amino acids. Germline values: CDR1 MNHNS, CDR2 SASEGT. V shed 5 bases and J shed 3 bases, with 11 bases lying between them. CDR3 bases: TGTGCCAGCAGTCTGACAGTCCTCTACGAGCAGTACTTC. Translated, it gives CASSLTVLYEQYF.

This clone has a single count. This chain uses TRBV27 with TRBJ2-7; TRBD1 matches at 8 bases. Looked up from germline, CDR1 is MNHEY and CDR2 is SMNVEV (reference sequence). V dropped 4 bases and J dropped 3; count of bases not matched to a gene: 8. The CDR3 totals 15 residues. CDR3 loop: CASSSNRDRFYEQYF. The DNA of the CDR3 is TGTGCCAGCAGTTCAAACCGGGACAGGTTCTACGAGCAGTACTTC.

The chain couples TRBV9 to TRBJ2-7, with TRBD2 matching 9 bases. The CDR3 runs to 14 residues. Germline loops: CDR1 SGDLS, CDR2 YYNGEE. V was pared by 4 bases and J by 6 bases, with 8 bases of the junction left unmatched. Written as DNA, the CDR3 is TGTGCCAGCAGCACTGGACTAGCGCCTGGCGAGCAGTACTTC. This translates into CASSTGLAPGEQYF.